A selection of T cell receptor beta chains follows, all from one sample in a study of T cells in Graves' hyperthyroidism and ophthalmopathy. Each CDR3 protein is one row after TCRdb ran MiXCR on the multiplex PCR reads. There are about 560,000 distinct CDR3 sequences in the sample; roughly 14% occur only once, and about 7% lies in the top ten. Sequencing was carried out using blood. These receptors came from a woman aged 25 to 39 with Graves' hyperthyroidism. CDR3s include the opening cysteine and the closing phenylalanine or tryptophan. The order of the fields is J gene, V gene, clone size, D gene, CDR3 protein, CDR3 DNA. D genes are given only for firm matches. Not all rows give a size; the values are once, few, many and, for expanded clones, a class.

j_gene: TRBJ2-5; v_gene: TRBV4-1; abundance: -; d_gene: -; CDR3aa: CASSQVGYWGQETQYF; CDR3nt: TGCGCCAGCAGCCAAGTCGGCTACTGGGGCCAAGAGACCCAGTACTTC
j_gene: TRBJ2-1; v_gene: TRBV6-6; abundance: few; d_gene: -; CDR3aa: CASSYSLAHNEQFF; CDR3nt: TGTGCCAGCAGTTACTCCCTGGCCCACAATGAGCAGTTCTTC
j_gene: TRBJ1-6; v_gene: TRBV20-1; abundance: many; d_gene: TRBD1; CDR3aa: CSAKGQGDSPLHF; CDR3nt: TGCAGTGCTAAGGGACAGGGAGACTCACCCCTCCACTTT
j_gene: TRBJ1-4; v_gene: TRBV6-1; abundance: few; d_gene: -; CDR3aa: CASSPTGTMATNEKLFF; CDR3nt: TGTGCCAGCAGCCCTACCGGGACGATGGCAACTAATGAAAAACTGTTTTTT
j_gene: TRBJ2-2; v_gene: TRBV19; abundance: few; d_gene: TRBD2; CDR3aa: CASTPGLAGLNTGELFF; CDR3nt: TGTGCCAGTACTCCGGGACTAGCGGGGTTGAACACCGGGGAGCTGTTTTTT
j_gene: TRBJ2-7; v_gene: TRBV2; abundance: many; d_gene: -; CDR3aa: CASSELRVGTEQYF; CDR3nt: TGTGCCAGCAGTGAACTCAGGGTCGGGACCGAGCAGTACTTC
j_gene: TRBJ1-6; v_gene: TRBV10-3; abundance: -; d_gene: -; CDR3aa: CAISESLTSPLHF; CDR3nt: TGTGCCATCAGTGAGTCGTTGACTTCACCCCTCCACTTT
j_gene: TRBJ2-1; v_gene: TRBV7-2; abundance: many; d_gene: -; CDR3aa: CASTPKTGTYTEQFF; CDR3nt: TGTGCCAGCACCCCTAAAACAGGAACGTACACTGAGCAGTTCTTC
j_gene: TRBJ2-3; v_gene: TRBV7-2; abundance: -; d_gene: -; CDR3aa: CASSPTWGLTTDTQYF; CDR3nt: TGTGCCAGCAGCCCGACCTGGGGACTCACCACAGATACGCAGTATTTT
j_gene: TRBJ2-1; v_gene: TRBV4-1; abundance: -; d_gene: TRBD2; CDR3aa: CASSQDLSSAGLAGGLSGIEQFF; CDR3nt: TGTGCCAGCAGCCAAGACCTATCCTCGGCAGGACTAGCGGGAGGTTTATCGGGAATTGAGCAGTTCTTC
j_gene: TRBJ2-7; v_gene: TRBV2; abundance: many; d_gene: -; CDR3aa: CASNPGDIYEQYF; CDR3nt: TGTGCCAGCAACCCCGGGGACATCTACGAGCAGTACTTC
j_gene: TRBJ2-3; v_gene: TRBV20-1; abundance: many; d_gene: -; CDR3aa: CSARTHLPLGTDTQYF; CDR3nt: TGCAGTGCTAGGACTCATTTGCCCCTGGGCACAGATACGCAGTATTTT
j_gene: TRBJ2-7; v_gene: TRBV6-1; abundance: many; d_gene: -; CDR3aa: CASSRGLRESSAEQYF; CDR3nt: TGTGCCAGCAGTAGAGGGCTAAGGGAGTCTAGCGCTGAGCAGTACTTC
j_gene: TRBJ1-5; v_gene: TRBV12-5; abundance: -; d_gene: -; CDR3aa: CASGPGEGYQPQHF; CDR3nt: TGTGCTAGTGGTCCCGGTGAGGGCTATCAGCCCCAGCATTTT
j_gene: TRBJ2-5; v_gene: TRBV5-6; abundance: many; d_gene: -; CDR3aa: CASSLGQAGTQYF; CDR3nt: TGTGCCAGCAGCTTGGGACAGGCTGGGACCCAGTACTTC
j_gene: TRBJ1-3; v_gene: TRBV11-2; abundance: few; d_gene: -; CDR3aa: CASSATGRSGNTIYF; CDR3nt: TGTGCCAGCAGCGCGACAGGCCGCTCTGGAAACACCATATATTTT
j_gene: TRBJ2-4; v_gene: TRBV20-1; abundance: many; d_gene: -; CDR3aa: CSARADVGNIQYF; CDR3nt: TGCAGTGCTAGAGCGGACGTCGGAAACATTCAGTACTTC
j_gene: TRBJ2-5; v_gene: TRBV30; abundance: many; d_gene: TRBD1; CDR3aa: CAWSVDRDQYF; CDR3nt: TGTGCCTGGAGTGTGGACAGGGACCAGTACTTC
j_gene: TRBJ2-7; v_gene: TRBV6-1; abundance: few; d_gene: -; CDR3aa: CASAMDSLEQYF; CDR3nt: TGTGCCAGCGCTATGGACAGCTTGGAACAGTACTTC
j_gene: TRBJ2-7; v_gene: TRBV29-1; abundance: -; d_gene: -; CDR3aa: CSVERLEKGYEQYF; CDR3nt: TGCAGCGTTGAAAGGTTGGAAAAGGGCTACGAGCAGTACTTC
j_gene: TRBJ2-2; v_gene: TRBV15; abundance: -; d_gene: -; CDR3aa: CATSRQGNTGELFF; CDR3nt: TGTGCCACCAGCAGGCAGGGGAACACCGGGGAGCTGTTTTTT
j_gene: TRBJ2-5; v_gene: TRBV29-1; abundance: many; d_gene: -; CDR3aa: CSVEGRQETQYF; CDR3nt: TGCAGCGTTGAAGGCAGACAAGAGACCCAGTACTTC
j_gene: TRBJ1-5; v_gene: TRBV19; abundance: -; d_gene: TRBD1; CDR3aa: CASSIWRQGDQPQHF; CDR3nt: TGTGCCAGTAGTATTTGGAGACAGGGTGATCAGCCCCAGCATTTT
j_gene: TRBJ1-1; v_gene: TRBV30; abundance: many; d_gene: -; CDR3aa: CAWNSVNTEAFF; CDR3nt: TGTGCCTGGAATAGTGTGAACACTGAAGCTTTCTTT
j_gene: TRBJ2-7; v_gene: TRBV6-1; abundance: many; d_gene: TRBD2; CDR3aa: CASRETGGPSWERSYEQYF; CDR3nt: TGTGCCAGCAGGGAAACGGGAGGGCCCTCTTGGGAGAGGTCCTACGAGCAGTACTTC
j_gene: TRBJ1-2; v_gene: TRBV15; abundance: few; d_gene: -; CDR3aa: CATSRSSNYGYTF; CDR3nt: TGTGCCACCAGCAGATCCTCTAACTATGGCTACACCTTC
j_gene: TRBJ2-5; v_gene: TRBV7-2; abundance: many; d_gene: -; CDR3aa: CASSLLIMETQYF; CDR3nt: TGTGCCAGCAGCTTACTCATAATGGAGACCCAGTACTTC
j_gene: TRBJ1-2; v_gene: TRBV27; abundance: -; d_gene: -; CDR3aa: CASHRGGDLYGYTF; CDR3nt: TGTGCCAGCCATCGGGGGGGGGATTTATATGGCTACACCTTC
j_gene: TRBJ2-7; v_gene: TRBV15; abundance: few; d_gene: TRBD1; CDR3aa: CATSRDRGPSYEQYF; CDR3nt: TGTGCCACCAGCAGAGATAGGGGGCCCTCCTACGAGCAGTACTTC
j_gene: TRBJ2-1; v_gene: TRBV20-1; abundance: few; d_gene: -; CDR3aa: CSAWAPAGEQFF; CDR3nt: TGCAGTGCTTGGGCCCCCGCCGGTGAGCAGTTCTTC
j_gene: TRBJ2-2; v_gene: TRBV3-1; abundance: many; d_gene: -; CDR3aa: CASSQGLVNTGELFF; CDR3nt: TGTGCCAGCAGCCAAGGGCTTGTAAACACCGGGGAGCTGTTTTTT
j_gene: TRBJ1-1; v_gene: TRBV11-2; abundance: many; d_gene: -; CDR3aa: CASSLRPMNTEAFF; CDR3nt: TGTGCCAGCAGCTTACGGCCCATGAACACTGAAGCTTTCTTT
j_gene: TRBJ2-1; v_gene: TRBV20-1; abundance: once; d_gene: TRBD2; CDR3aa: CSATGLAGLFF; CDR3nt: TGCAGTGCTACCGGACTAGCGGGATTGTTCTTC
j_gene: TRBJ2-2; v_gene: TRBV28; abundance: many; d_gene: -; CDR3aa: CASRRLSTGELFF; CDR3nt: TGTGCCAGCAGACGACTTTCGACCGGGGAGCTGTTTTTT
j_gene: TRBJ2-2; v_gene: TRBV18; abundance: -; d_gene: -; CDR3aa: CATSGTGYTGELFF; CDR3nt: TGTGCCACCTCCGGGACGGGATACACCGGGGAGCTGTTTTTT
j_gene: TRBJ1-6; v_gene: TRBV6-6; abundance: -; d_gene: -; CDR3aa: CASSYGGRGVSGPLHF; CDR3nt: TGTGCCAGCAGTTACGGGGGTCGGGGGGTCTCGGGGCCCCTCCACTTT
j_gene: TRBJ1-3; v_gene: TRBV3-1; abundance: few; d_gene: -; CDR3aa: CASSQESLRLSGNTIYF; CDR3nt: TGTGCCAGCAGCCAAGAATCTCTAAGGCTCTCTGGAAACACCATATATTTT
j_gene: TRBJ2-3; v_gene: TRBV19; abundance: few; d_gene: -; CDR3aa: CASDLGGSYTDTQYF; CDR3nt: TGTGCCTCCGATCTCGGGGGTTCTTACACAGATACGCAGTATTTT
j_gene: TRBJ2-7; v_gene: TRBV7-2; abundance: few; d_gene: TRBD1; CDR3aa: CASSPGGGTGGYEQYF; CDR3nt: TGTGCCAGCAGCCCCGGGGGGGGGACAGGGGGCTACGAGCAGTACTTC
j_gene: TRBJ2-7; v_gene: TRBV3-1; abundance: many; d_gene: -; CDR3aa: CASSQDLVGVKQYF; CDR3nt: TGTGCCAGCAGCCAAGACTTGGTGGGAGTAAAGCAGTACTTC
j_gene: TRBJ1-2; v_gene: TRBV28; abundance: -; d_gene: -; CDR3aa: CATGYIGYTF; CDR3nt: TGTGCCACCGGCTACATCGGCTACACCTTC
j_gene: TRBJ2-2; v_gene: TRBV3-1; abundance: few; d_gene: -; CDR3aa: CASSQDIEKFNPHTGELFF; CDR3nt: TGTGCCAGCAGCCAAGATATTGAGAAATTCAACCCACACACCGGGGAGCTGTTTTTT
j_gene: TRBJ2-1; v_gene: TRBV11-2; abundance: many; d_gene: TRBD1; CDR3aa: CASSLAGQGVILNEQFF; CDR3nt: TGTGCCAGCAGCTTAGCCGGACAGGGGGTTATACTCAATGAGCAGTTCTTC
j_gene: TRBJ1-1; v_gene: TRBV12-5; abundance: many; d_gene: -; CDR3aa: CASGLSQNTEAFF; CDR3nt: TGTGCTAGTGGTTTGAGCCAGAACACTGAAGCTTTCTTT
j_gene: TRBJ2-1; v_gene: TRBV29-1; abundance: few; d_gene: TRBD2; CDR3aa: CSVEGRGTSGDSSYNEQFF; CDR3nt: TGCAGCGTTGAAGGGCGGGGGACTAGCGGGGACAGCTCCTACAATGAGCAGTTCTTC
j_gene: TRBJ1-2; v_gene: TRBV7-3; abundance: few; d_gene: -; CDR3aa: CASSPSAKGGYTF; CDR3nt: TGTGCCAGCAGCCCGTCCGCAAAAGGCGGCTACACCTTC
j_gene: TRBJ1-1; v_gene: TRBV5-1; abundance: many; d_gene: -; CDR3aa: CASSLWQTNTEAFF; CDR3nt: TGCGCCAGCAGCTTGTGGCAGACGAACACTGAAGCTTTCTTT
j_gene: TRBJ2-1; v_gene: TRBV3-1; abundance: -; d_gene: TRBD2; CDR3aa: CASSKTSGRVSPYNEQFF; CDR3nt: TGTGCCAGCAGCAAGACTAGCGGGAGGGTAAGCCCCTACAATGAGCAGTTCTTC
j_gene: TRBJ1-4; v_gene: TRBV6-6; abundance: many; d_gene: TRBD1; CDR3aa: CASSYADRDEKLFF; CDR3nt: TGTGCCAGCAGTTACGCGGACAGGGACGAAAAACTGTTTTTT
j_gene: TRBJ1-6; v_gene: TRBV5-1; abundance: many; d_gene: -; CDR3aa: CASSGGLRESPLHF; CDR3nt: TGCGCCAGCAGCGGGGGCCTACGGGAGTCACCCCTCCACTTT
j_gene: TRBJ1-1; v_gene: TRBV6-2/TRBV6-3; abundance: -; d_gene: TRBD1; CDR3aa: CASSVTRDRQMNTEAFF; CDR3nt: TGTGCCAGCAGTGTAACCCGGGACAGGCAAATGAACACTGAAGCTTTCTTT
j_gene: TRBJ2-7; v_gene: TRBV19; abundance: few; d_gene: TRBD2; CDR3aa: CASSRFLAGTYEQYF; CDR3nt: TGTGCCAGTAGTAGATTCCTAGCGGGGACCTACGAGCAGTACTTC
j_gene: TRBJ1-6; v_gene: TRBV9; abundance: -; d_gene: -; CDR3aa: CASSTEADNSPLHF; CDR3nt: TGTGCCAGCAGCACCGAAGCGGATAATTCACCCCTCCACTTT
j_gene: TRBJ2-2; v_gene: TRBV11-2; abundance: many; d_gene: TRBD1; CDR3aa: CASRTGGDGTGELFF; CDR3nt: TGTGCCAGCAGGACAGGGGGCGACGGCACCGGGGAGCTGTTTTTT
j_gene: TRBJ2-1; v_gene: TRBV3-1; abundance: many; d_gene: -; CDR3aa: CASSRQPLGEQFF; CDR3nt: TGTGCCAGCAGCCGCCAACCACTTGGTGAGCAGTTCTTC
j_gene: TRBJ1-5; v_gene: TRBV28; abundance: many; d_gene: -; CDR3aa: CASSLQQTQRQPQHF; CDR3nt: TGTGCCAGCAGTTTACAACAAACGCAACGTCAGCCCCAGCATTTT
j_gene: TRBJ2-2; v_gene: TRBV4-2; abundance: few; d_gene: TRBD2; CDR3aa: CASSQESGRNTGELFF; CDR3nt: TGTGCCAGCAGCCAAGAGAGCGGGAGGAACACCGGGGAGCTGTTTTTT